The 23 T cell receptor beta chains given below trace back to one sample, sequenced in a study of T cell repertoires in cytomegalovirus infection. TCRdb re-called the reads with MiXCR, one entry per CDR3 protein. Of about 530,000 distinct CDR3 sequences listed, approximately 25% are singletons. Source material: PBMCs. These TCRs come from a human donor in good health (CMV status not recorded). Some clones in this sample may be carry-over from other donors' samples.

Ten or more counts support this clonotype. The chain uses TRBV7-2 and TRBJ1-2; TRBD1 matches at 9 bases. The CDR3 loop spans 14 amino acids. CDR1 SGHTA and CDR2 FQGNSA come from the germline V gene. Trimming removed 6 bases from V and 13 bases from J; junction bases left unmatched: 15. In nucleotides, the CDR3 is TGTGCCAGCAGTCCTTCTCCGGGACAGGGTCCGGGCACCTTC. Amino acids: CASSPSPGQGPGTF.

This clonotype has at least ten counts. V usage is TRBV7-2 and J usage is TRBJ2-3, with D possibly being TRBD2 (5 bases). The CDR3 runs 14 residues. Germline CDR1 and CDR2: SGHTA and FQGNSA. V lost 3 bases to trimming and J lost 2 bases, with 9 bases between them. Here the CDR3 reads CASSFASYTDTQYF. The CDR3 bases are TGTGCCAGCAGCTTTGCTAGCTACACAGATACGCAGTATTTT.

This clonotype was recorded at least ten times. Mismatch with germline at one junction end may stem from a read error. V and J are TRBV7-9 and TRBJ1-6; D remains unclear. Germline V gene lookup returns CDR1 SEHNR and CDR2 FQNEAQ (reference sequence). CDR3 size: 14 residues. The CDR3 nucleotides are TGTGCCAGCAGCCTAGCAATTTCGGATTCACCCCTCCACTTT. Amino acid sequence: CASSLAISDSPLHF.

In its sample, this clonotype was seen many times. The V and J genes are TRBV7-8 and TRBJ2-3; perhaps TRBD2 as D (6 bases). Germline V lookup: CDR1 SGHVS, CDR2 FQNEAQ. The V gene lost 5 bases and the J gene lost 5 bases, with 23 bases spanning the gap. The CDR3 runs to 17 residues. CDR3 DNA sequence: TGTGCCAGCAGCCCGGGGGACCGGGAAAAGCTGGGAGATACGCAGTATTTT. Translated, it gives CASSPGDREKLGDTQYF.

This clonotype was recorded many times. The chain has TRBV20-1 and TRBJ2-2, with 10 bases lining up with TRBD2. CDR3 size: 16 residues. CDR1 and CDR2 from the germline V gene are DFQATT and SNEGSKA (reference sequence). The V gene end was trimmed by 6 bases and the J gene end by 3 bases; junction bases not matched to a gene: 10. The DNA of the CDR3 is TGCAGTGCCAAGATTTGGACTAGCGGACACACCGGGGAGCTGTTTTTT. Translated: CSAKIWTSGHTGELFF.

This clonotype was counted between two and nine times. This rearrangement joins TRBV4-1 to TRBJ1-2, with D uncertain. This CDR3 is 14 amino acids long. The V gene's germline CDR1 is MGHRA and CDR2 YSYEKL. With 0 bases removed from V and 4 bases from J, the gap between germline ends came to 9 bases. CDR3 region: CASSQEVNSYGYTF. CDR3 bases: TGCGCCAGCAGCCAAGAGGTTAACAGCTATGGCTACACCTTC.

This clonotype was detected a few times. The CDR3 sequence: CASSYSNPQETQYF. The CDR3 bases are TGTGCCAGCAGTTACTCGAACCCTCAAGAGACCCAGTACTTC. The rearrangement uses TRBV6-2 or TRBV6-3 and TRBJ2-5; D is undetermined. The V gene's germline CDR1 is MNHEY and CDR2 SVGEGT. Trimming took 0 bases from V and 2 from J, leaving 7 bases between them. The CDR3 runs 14 residues.

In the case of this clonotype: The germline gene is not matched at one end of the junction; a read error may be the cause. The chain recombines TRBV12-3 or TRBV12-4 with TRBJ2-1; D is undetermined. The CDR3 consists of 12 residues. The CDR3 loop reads CASIGLYSEQFF. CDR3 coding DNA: TGTGCCAGCATTGGGCTATACAGTGAGCAGTTCTTC.

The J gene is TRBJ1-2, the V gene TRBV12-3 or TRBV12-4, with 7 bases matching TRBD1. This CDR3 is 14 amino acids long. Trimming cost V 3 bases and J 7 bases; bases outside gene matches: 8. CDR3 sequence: CASSLTTGVSGYTF. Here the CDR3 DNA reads TGTGCCAGCAGTTTGACCACAGGGGTCTCTGGCTACACCTTC.

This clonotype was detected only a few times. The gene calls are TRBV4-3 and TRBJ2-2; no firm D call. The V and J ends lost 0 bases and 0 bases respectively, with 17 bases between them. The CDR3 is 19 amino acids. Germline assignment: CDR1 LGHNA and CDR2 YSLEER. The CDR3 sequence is CASSQDVSSRFANTGELFF. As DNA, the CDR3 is TGCGCCAGCAGCCAAGATGTTAGTAGCAGGTTCGCGAACACCGGGGAGCTGTTTTTT.

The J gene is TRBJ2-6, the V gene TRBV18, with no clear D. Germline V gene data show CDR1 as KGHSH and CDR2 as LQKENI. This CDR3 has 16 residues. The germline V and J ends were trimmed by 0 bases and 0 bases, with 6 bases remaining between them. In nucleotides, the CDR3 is TGTGCCAGCTCACCACCCTTGGCCTCTGGGGCCAACGTCCTGACTTTC. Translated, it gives CASSPPLASGANVLTF.

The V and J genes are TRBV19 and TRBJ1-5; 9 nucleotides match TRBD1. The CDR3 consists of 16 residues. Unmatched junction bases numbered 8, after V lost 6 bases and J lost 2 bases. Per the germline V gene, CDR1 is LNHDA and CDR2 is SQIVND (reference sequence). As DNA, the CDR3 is TGTGCCAGTAGATTCTTCCGGGACAGGGGCAATCAGCCCCAGCATTTT. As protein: CASRFFRDRGNQPQHF.

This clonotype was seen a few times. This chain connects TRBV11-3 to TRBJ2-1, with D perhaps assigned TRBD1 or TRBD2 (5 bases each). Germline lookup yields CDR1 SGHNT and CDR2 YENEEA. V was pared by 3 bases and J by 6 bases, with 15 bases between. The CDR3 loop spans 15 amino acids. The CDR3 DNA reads TGTGCCAGCAGCTTCCTCGGCCCGGGGACCAATGAGCAGTTCTTC. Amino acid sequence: CASSFLGPGTNEQFF.

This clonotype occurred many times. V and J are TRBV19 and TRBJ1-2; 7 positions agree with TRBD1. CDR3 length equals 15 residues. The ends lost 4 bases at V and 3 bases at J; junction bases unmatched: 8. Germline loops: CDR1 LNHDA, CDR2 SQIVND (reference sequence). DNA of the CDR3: TGTGCCAGTAGTACCGCGACAGGGACGGACTATGGCTACACCTTC. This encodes CASSTATGTDYGYTF.

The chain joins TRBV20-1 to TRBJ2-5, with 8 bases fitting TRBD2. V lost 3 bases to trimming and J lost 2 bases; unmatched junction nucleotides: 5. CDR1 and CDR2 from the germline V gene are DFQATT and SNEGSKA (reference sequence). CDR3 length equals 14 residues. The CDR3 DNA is TGCAGTGCTAGTAGGCTAGCGGGTCAAGAGACCCAGTACTTC. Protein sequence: CSASRLAGQETQYF.

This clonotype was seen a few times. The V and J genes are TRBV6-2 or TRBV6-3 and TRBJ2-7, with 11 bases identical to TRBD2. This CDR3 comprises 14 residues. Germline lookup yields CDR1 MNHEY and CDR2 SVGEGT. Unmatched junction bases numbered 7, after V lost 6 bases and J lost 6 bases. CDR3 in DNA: TGTGCCAGCAGCCGACTAGCGGGATTTGGCGAGCAGTACGTC. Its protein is CASSRLAGFGEQYV.

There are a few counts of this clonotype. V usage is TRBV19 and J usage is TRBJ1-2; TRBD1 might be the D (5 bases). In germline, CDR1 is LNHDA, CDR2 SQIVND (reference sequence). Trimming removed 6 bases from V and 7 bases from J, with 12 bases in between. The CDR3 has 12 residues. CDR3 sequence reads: CASSSAGGGYTF. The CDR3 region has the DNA TGTGCCAGTAGCTCAGCCGGGGGTGGCTACACCTTC.

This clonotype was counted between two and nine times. The CDR3, as DNA: TGCAGTGCTAGCGTGACAGGGGATTTAAACACCATATATTTT. It specifies CSASVTGDLNTIYF. V usage is TRBV20-1 and J usage is TRBJ1-3, with TRBD1 matching 8 bases. Per the germline V gene, CDR1 is DFQATT and CDR2 is SNEGSKA (reference sequence). The CDR3 extends over 14 amino acids. The V and J ends lost 3 bases and 6 bases, in that order; junction bases with no gene match: 7.

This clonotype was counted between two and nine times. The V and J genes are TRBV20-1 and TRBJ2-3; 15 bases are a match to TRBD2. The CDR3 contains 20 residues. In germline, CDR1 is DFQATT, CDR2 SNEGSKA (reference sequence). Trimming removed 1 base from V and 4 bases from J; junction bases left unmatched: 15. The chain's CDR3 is CSARVPIGTSGRLPPDTQYF. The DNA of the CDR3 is TGCAGTGCTAGAGTCCCGATTGGGACTAGCGGGAGGCTCCCCCCAGATACGCAGTATTTT.

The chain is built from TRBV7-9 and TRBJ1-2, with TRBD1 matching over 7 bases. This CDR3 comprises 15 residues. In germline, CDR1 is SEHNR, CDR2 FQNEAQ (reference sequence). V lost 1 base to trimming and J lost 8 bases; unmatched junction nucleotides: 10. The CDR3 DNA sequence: TGTGCCAGCAGCTTAGTGAGACAGGGAAGGAACGGCTACACCTTC. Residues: CASSLVRQGRNGYTF.

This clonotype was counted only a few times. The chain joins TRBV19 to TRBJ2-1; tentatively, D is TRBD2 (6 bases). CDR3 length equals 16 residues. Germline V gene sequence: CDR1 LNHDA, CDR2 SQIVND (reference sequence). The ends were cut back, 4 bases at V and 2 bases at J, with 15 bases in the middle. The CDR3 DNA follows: TGTGCCAGTAGTACAAGGCGGGATTTGCCCTACAATGAGCAGTTCTTC. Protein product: CASSTRRDLPYNEQFF.

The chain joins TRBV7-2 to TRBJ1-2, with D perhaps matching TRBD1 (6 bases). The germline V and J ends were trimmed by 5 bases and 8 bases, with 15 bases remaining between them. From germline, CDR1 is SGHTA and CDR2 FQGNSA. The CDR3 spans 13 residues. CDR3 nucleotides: TGTGCCAGCAGCCAAGGGGGATTACGGGGCTACACCTTC. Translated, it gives CASSQGGLRGYTF.

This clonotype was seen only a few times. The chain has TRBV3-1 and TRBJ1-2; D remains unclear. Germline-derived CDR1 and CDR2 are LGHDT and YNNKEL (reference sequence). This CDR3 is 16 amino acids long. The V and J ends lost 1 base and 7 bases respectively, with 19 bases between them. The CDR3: CASSQGIVAGSSGYTF. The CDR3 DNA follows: TGTGCCAGCAGCCAAGGTATCGTGGCAGGCTCGAGTGGCTACACCTTC.